These 2 T cell receptor beta chains came from one sample sequenced in a study of control samples from healthy donors and cancer patients. Method: immunoSEQ multiplex PCR; TCRdb's copy keeps in-frame clones and lacks some. This table holds around 70,000 clones, under 85% found once. The sequencing sample was made of blood. The origin of the receptors is a man in his sixties in good health.

This clone was counted between two and nine times. This chain links TRBV6-2 or TRBV6-3 with TRBJ2-1; no clear D. Trimming took off 0 bases at V and 7 bases at J, with 13 bases between the two ends. The CDR3 loop spans 15 amino acids. Looked up from germline, CDR1 is MNHEY and CDR2 is SVGEGT. The CDR3 DNA reads as TGTGCCAGCAGTTACTCGAACGTGCCTAGGAATGAGCAGTTCTTC. Its translation is CASSYSNVPRNEQFF.

The J gene is TRBJ1-1, the V gene TRBV10-3; D gene uncertain. CDR1 is ENHRY and CDR2 is SYGVKD in the germline V gene. The CDR3 is made up of 15 amino acids. Trimming took 0 bases from V and 1 from J, leaving 9 bases between them. The CDR3 DNA reads as TGTGCCATCAGTGAGTCGGTCAGCAAGAACACTGAAGCTTTCTTT. Translated: CAISESVSKNTEAFF.